This is a list of T cell receptor beta chains from one sample in a study of cytomegalovirus exposure and HLA in healthy donors. The protocol was immunoSEQ multiplex PCR, while the TCRdb copy is restricted to in-frame clones and leaves out a portion. The table shows about 190,000 clones, with under 85% occurring only once. Sequenced material: PBMCs. The origin of the receptors is a woman aged 50 to 60 in good health and CMV-seropositive. The CDR3 runs from the conserved cysteine through the conserved F or W. D genes are given only for firm matches. Size is omitted from some rows. Given values are once, few, many or a class for expanded clones.

abundance | j_gene | d_gene | v_gene | CDR3aa | CDR3nt
. | TRBJ1-1 | . | TRBV6-1 | CASSEHIGKNTEAFF | TGTGCCAGCAGTGAACACATCGGGAAGAACACTGAAGCTTTCTTT
once | TRBJ2-7 | . | TRBV14 | CASSLGGTPPYEQYF | TGTGCCAGCAGCCTCGGAGGGACGCCCCCCTACGAGCAGTACTTC
. | TRBJ2-1 | . | TRBV2 | CASSRGWNEQFF | TGTGCCAGCAGTCGGGGGTGGAATGAGCAGTTCTTC
. | TRBJ2-7 | . | TRBV14 | CASSQDWESSYEQYF | TGTGCCAGCAGCCAAGATTGGGAGAGCTCCTACGAGCAGTACTTC
. | TRBJ2-1 | TRBD1 | TRBV6-5 | CASSRDRGDNEQFF | TGTGCCAGCAGTCGGGACAGAGGGGACAATGAGCAGTTCTTC
. | TRBJ2-1 | TRBD2 | TRBV7-6 | CASSSLAGGPPGRPYNEQFF | TGTGCCAGCAGCTCCTTAGCGGGGGGTCCCCCCGGGAGACCCTACAATGAGCAGTTCTTC
. | TRBJ2-1 | TRBD2 | TRBV7-3 | CASSVRRGLAGGRIGNEQFF | TGTGCCAGCAGCGTCCGGCGCGGACTAGCGGGGGGGCGGATCGGAAATGAGCAGTTCTTC
few | TRBJ1-4 | . | TRBV13 | CASSLVQGNEKLFF | TGTGCCAGCAGCTTAGTTCAGGGAAATGAAAAACTGTTTTTT
. | TRBJ1-6 | TRBD1 | TRBV25-1 | CASRESGTALGNSPLHF | TGTGCCAGCAGGGAATCCGGGACAGCGTTAGGAAATTCACCCCTCCACTTT
. | TRBJ2-5 | TRBD1 | TRBV7-3 | CASSPRGGTGERETQYF | TGTGCCAGCAGCCCTCGGGGGGGGACAGGGGAACGAGAGACCCAGTACTTC
. | TRBJ2-3 | TRBD1 | TRBV5-4 | CASSAGTGVTDTQYF | TGTGCCAGCAGCGCCGGGACAGGCGTCACAGATACGCAGTATTTT
. | TRBJ1-5 | . | TRBV30 | CAWSSAVTNQPQHF | TGTGCCTGGAGTAGCGCAGTAACTAATCAGCCCCAGCATTTT
. | TRBJ2-7 | TRBD1 | TRBV5-6 | CASSLRAGGAFYEQYF | TGTGCCAGCAGCTTGCGGGCAGGGGGCGCCTTCTACGAGCAGTACTTC
. | TRBJ2-1 | . | TRBV4-2 | CASRRGGSYNEQFF | TGTGCCAGCAGGAGAGGGGGCTCCTACAATGAGCAGTTCTTC
. | TRBJ2-1 | TRBD2 | TRBV7-3 | CASSAIGRGGEQFF | TGTGCCAGCAGCGCAATAGGGCGGGGGGGAGAGCAGTTCTTC
. | TRBJ2-7 | TRBD1 | TRBV6-1 | CASRPGQGMGEQYF | TGTGCCAGCAGACCGGGACAGGGGATGGGCGAGCAGTACTTC
. | TRBJ1-4 | TRBD1 | TRBV6-5 | CASTRDRSGEKLFF | TGTGCCAGCACCAGGGACAGGTCGGGGGAAAAACTGTTTTTT
. | TRBJ1-5 | TRBD1 | TRBV19 | CASSYGRGSMVAQHF | TGTGCCAGTAGTTATGGCAGGGGGTCTATGGTGGCCCAGCATTTT
. | TRBJ2-5 | . | TRBV11-2 | CASSARLGGETQYF | TGTGCCAGCAGCGCTAGACTAGGCGGAGAGACCCAGTACTTC
. | TRBJ2-5 | . | TRBV5-5 | CASRRNWGRVETQYF | TGTGCCAGCAGGCGGAACTGGGGCAGGGTAGAGACCCAGTACTTC
. | TRBJ2-2 | . | TRBV6-1 | CASSGYGGIAGELFF | TGTGCCAGCAGTGGATATGGGGGGATCGCCGGGGAGCTGTTTTTT
. | TRBJ1-2 | TRBD1 | TRBV29-1 | CSATIQGAKDYGYTF | TGCAGCGCTACCATACAGGGGGCGAAGGACTATGGCTACACCTTC
. | TRBJ2-5 | TRBD2 | TRBV5-4 | CASSSPGGLETQYF | TGTGCCAGCAGCTCCCCGGGGGGGCTCGAGACCCAGTACTTC
. | TRBJ1-5 | . | TRBV4-1 | CASSQDVTEASNQPQHF | TGCGCCAGCAGCCAAGATGTGACGGAGGCTAGCAATCAGCCCCAGCATTTT
. | TRBJ1-2 | . | TRBV6-1 | CASSKTRWSDYGYTF | TGTGCCAGCAGTAAAACAAGATGGAGTGACTATGGCTACACCTTC
. | TRBJ2-5 | TRBD2 | TRBV30 | CAWSVPLLAGGETQYF | TGTGCCTGGAGCGTACCCCTACTAGCGGGGGGAGAGACCCAGTACTTC
. | TRBJ2-1 | . | TRBV29-1 | CSVEGQLSSYNEQFF | TGCAGCGTTGAGGGGCAGCTAAGCTCCTACAATGAGCAGTTCTTC
. | TRBJ2-1 | . | TRBV5-5 | CASSLSGTPTDEQFF | TGTGCCAGCAGCTTGAGTGGGACACCCACCGATGAGCAGTTCTTC
. | TRBJ2-2 | TRBD2 | TRBV7-3 | CASSTSGTGELFF | TGTGCCAGCTCGACTAGCGGCACCGGGGAGCTGTTTTTT
. | TRBJ2-5 | TRBD2 | TRBV12-5 | CASGSRGGQETQYF | TGTGCTAGTGGTTCACGGGGGGGCCAGGAGACCCAGTACTTC
. | TRBJ2-3 | . | TRBV7-8 | CATHPATSPDTQYF | TGTGCCACCCACCCCGCGACAAGCCCCGATACGCAGTATTTT
. | TRBJ2-7 | . | TRBV4-2 | CASSPQQSTGHEQYF | TGTGCCAGCAGCCCACAACAATCGACAGGCCACGAGCAGTACTTC
. | TRBJ2-2 | TRBD1 | TRBV9 | CASSVVTGGRTGELFF | TGTGCCAGCAGCGTAGTAACAGGGGGCCGGACCGGGGAGCTGTTTTTT
many | TRBJ1-1 | . | TRBV5-1 | CASSLDESRLGAFF | TGCGCCAGCAGCTTGGATGAGAGTAGACTGGGAGCTTTCTTT
. | TRBJ1-2 | TRBD1 | TRBV18 | CASSPGGTGSGGYTF | TGTGCCAGCTCACCAGGCGGGACAGGGAGTGGTGGCTACACCTTC
. | TRBJ1-2 | . | TRBV6-5 | CASSSRGVFYGYTF | TGTGCCAGCAGTTCCCGAGGAGTTTTCTATGGCTACACCTTC
. | TRBJ1-1 | . | TRBV6-5 | CASSYAPGGTEAFF | TGTGCCAGCAGTTACGCCCCCGGGGGCACTGAAGCTTTCTTT
. | TRBJ1-6 | . | TRBV6-1 | CASMTEILSPLHF | TGTGCCAGCATGACAGAGATACTTTCACCCCTCCACTTT
. | TRBJ2-3 | . | TRBV6-6 | CASSYGPSTDTQYF | TGTGCCAGCAGTTATGGGCCAAGCACAGATACGCAGTATTTT
. | TRBJ2-7 | . | TRBV5-8 | CASSLVGMGRPYEQYF | TGTGCCAGCAGCCTAGTGGGGATGGGGAGGCCCTACGAGCAGTACTTC
. | TRBJ2-2 | TRBD2 | TRBV4-1 | CASSHPGLAVLNTGELFF | TGCGCCAGCAGCCATCCGGGACTAGCGGTTCTGAACACCGGGGAGCTGTTTTTT
. | TRBJ1-4 | . | TRBV19 | CASSILSPTEKLFF | TGTGCCAGTAGTATTTTGAGTCCTACTGAAAAACTGTTTTTT
. | TRBJ2-6 | . | TRBV19 | CASSIVGGVKSGANVLTF | TGTGCCAGTAGTATAGTTGGCGGGGTAAAATCTGGGGCCAACGTCCTGACTTTC
. | TRBJ2-7 | . | TRBV5-4 | CASSSTGSSYEQYF | TGTGCCAGCAGCTCAACAGGCAGCTCCTACGAGCAGTACTTC
once | TRBJ2-2 | . | TRBV2 | CASSEGPRTGELFF | TGTGCCAGCAGTGAGGGTCCTAGAACCGGGGAGCTGTTTTTT
. | TRBJ2-4 | TRBD1 | TRBV28 | CASSFDRAGKNIQYF | TGTGCCAGCAGTTTCGACAGGGCTGGCAAAAACATTCAGTACTTC
few | TRBJ1-5 | . | TRBV28 | CASSFPVSQPQHF | TGTGCCAGCAGTTTCCCAGTCTCTCAGCCCCAGCATTTT
. | TRBJ1-1 | . | TRBV11-2 | CASSKQSERGTEAFF | TGTGCCAGCAGCAAACAAAGCGAGAGGGGGACTGAAGCTTTCTTT
. | TRBJ1-4 | TRBD1 | TRBV7-6 | CASSVTTGVGEKLFF | TGTGCCAGCAGCGTTACTACAGGGGTGGGTGAAAAACTGTTTTTT